The 26 T cell receptor beta chains presented below share a single source sample, sequenced in a study of neurological immune-mediated disorders. Time point given: longitudinal time-point 2. Each CDR3 protein gets one entry after TCRdb re-called the 5' RACE reads with MiXCR. The data show fewer than 40,000 distinct CDR3 sequences, about 13% seen once. The specimen sequenced was PBMCs. These receptor sequences come from a woman between 40 and 50 years old in good health.

In its sample, this clonotype was seen many times. The rearrangement uses TRBV5-5 and TRBJ2-3; a possible D gene is TRBD1 (6 bases). V was cut by 0 bases and J by 2 bases, with 13 bases left in between. The CDR3 covers 16 residues. CDR1 SGHKS and CDR2 YYEKEE come from the germline V gene (reference sequence). The CDR3 sequence: CASSLVGAGDTDTQYF. CDR3 nucleotides: TGTGCCAGCAGCTTGGTGGGGGCAGGGGACACAGATACGCAGTATTTT. Filled out from reference TRBV5-5 and TRBJ2-3, the complete variable domain reads DAGVTQSPTHLIKTRGQQVTLRCSPISGHKSVSWYQQVLGQGPQFIFQYYEKEERGRGNFPDRFSARQFPNYSSELNVNALLLGDSALYLCASSLVGAGDTDTQYFGPGTRLTVL.

At least ten counts were recorded for this clonotype. The genes are TRBV7-3 and TRBJ2-1; unclear D gene. V was trimmed by 5 bases and J by 4 bases, leaving 9 bases between them. The germline V gene has CDR1 SGHTA and CDR2 FQGTGA. This CDR3 is 13 amino acids long. The CDR3: CASSLDGYNEQFF. In DNA form, the CDR3 reads TGTGCCAGCAGCCTGGACGGATACAATGAGCAGTTCTTC.

The V and J genes are TRBV18 and TRBJ2-3; D unresolved. Germline CDR1 reads KGHSH; CDR2 reads LQKENI. V lost 2 bases to trimming and J lost 0 bases, with 9 bases between them. CDR3 length: 15 amino acids. CDR3 sequence (DNA): TGTGCCAGCTCACCATCTTCGCCAAGCACAGATACGCAGTATTTT. Encoded protein: CASSPSSPSTDTQYF. Full variable domain (outside the CDR3, taken from reference TRBV18 and TRBJ2-3): NAGVMQNPRHLVRRRGQEARLRCSPMKGHSHVYWYRQLPEEGLKFMVYLQKENIIDESGMPKERFSAEFPKEGPSILRIQQVVRGDSAAYFCASSPSSPSTDTQYFGPGTRLTVL.

This clonotype was found many times. The chain joins TRBV5-1 to TRBJ2-1; D not resolved. V lost 0 bases and J lost 0, with 7 bases in between. CDR1 and CDR2 from the germline V gene are SGHRS and YFSETQ. The CDR3 has 15 residues. CDR3 DNA: TGCGCCAGCAGCTTGGCTCGCATCTCCTACAATGAGCAGTTCTTC. Residues: CASSLARISYNEQFF.

This clonotype has at least ten counts. The V and J genes are TRBV12-3 or TRBV12-4 and TRBJ2-6; D is uncertain. CDR3 length: 14 amino acids. Deletions cut 6 bases from V and 0 bases from J, with 6 bases between. CDR3 in DNA: TGTGCCAGCAGCCAGGTCTCTGGGGCCAACGTCCTGACTTTC. Encoded protein: CASSQVSGANVLTF.

This clonotype was seen once. V gene TRBV7-2 combines with J gene TRBJ2-3, with 14 bases identical to TRBD2. CDR1 SGHTA and CDR2 FQGNSA come from the germline V gene. V dropped 4 bases and J dropped 4; count of bases not matched to a gene: 4. The CDR3 spans 16 residues. The CDR3 here is CASSSGLAGGSDTQYF. The CDR3 DNA reads as TGTGCCAGCAGCTCAGGACTAGCGGGAGGTTCAGATACGCAGTATTTT.

This clonotype was found many times. The DNA of the CDR3 is TGTGCCAGCAGCCCGTACCGTGTCGGTAATGAGCAGTTCTTC. Translating gives CASSPYRVGNEQFF. The chain employs TRBV7-8 and TRBJ2-1; D gene unclear. Deletions cut 5 bases from V and 7 bases from J, with 15 bases between. Germline-derived CDR1 and CDR2 are SGHVS and FQNEAQ. There are 14 residues in the CDR3.

This clonotype was found many times. The chain combines TRBV5-1 with TRBJ2-1, with a possible D match to TRBD1 (6 bases). The V end lost 4 bases, the J end lost 5 bases, and 10 bases lay between the germline ends. Germline CDR1 and CDR2: SGHRS and YFSETQ. This CDR3 is built from 13 residues. The CDR3 spells CASSPTGNNEQFF. As DNA, the CDR3 is TGCGCCAGCAGCCCGACAGGTAACAATGAGCAGTTCTTC.

The rearrangement joins TRBV5-6 to TRBJ2-1; 9 positions agree with TRBD2. The CDR3 covers 14 residues. The J segment lost 9 bases and the V segment lost 5 bases, leaving 9 bases of the junction unmatched. From germline, CDR1 is SGHDT and CDR2 YYEEEE. The CDR3 bases are TGTGCCAGCAGGGGGGCGGGGGGGCCGGGTGAGCAGTTCTTC. It codes for CASRGAGGPGEQFF.

Many counts were recorded for this clonotype. DNA of the CDR3: TGTGCCATCAGCAACTTACAGGGACCGGATCAGCCCCAGCATTTT. Protein product: CAISNLQGPDQPQHF. The chain is built from TRBV10-3 and TRBJ1-5; the D gene is possibly TRBD1 (6 bases). CDR1 is ENHRY, CDR2 SYGVKD, per germline. The germline V and J ends were trimmed by 6 bases and 5 bases, with 17 bases remaining between them. The length of the CDR3 is 15 residues.

This clonotype was counted a single time. A much larger clone sits a single nucleotide away, making a read error possible. V gene TRBV6-6 combines with J gene TRBJ2-2; 7 bases fit TRBD2. The CDR3 has 14 amino acids. Germline V lookup: CDR1 MNHNY, CDR2 SVGAGI (reference sequence). The CDR3 DNA follows: TGTGTCAGCACCGTATCACTAGCGTACGGGGAGCTGTTTTTT. It yields the protein CVSTVSLAYGELFF.

This clonotype was seen repeatedly, ten times or more. The chain uses TRBV7-9 and TRBJ2-7; 8 bases are a match to TRBD1. This CDR3 spans 14 amino acids. In germline, CDR1 is SEHNR, CDR2 FQNEAQ (reference sequence). The ends lost 5 bases at V and 5 bases at J; junction bases unmatched: 8. The CDR3 loop reads CASSTRTGPHEQYF. In nucleotides, the CDR3 is TGTGCCAGCAGCACCCGGACAGGGCCCCACGAGCAGTACTTC.

This clonotype was detected ten times or more. The V call is TRBV12-3 or TRBV12-4, the J call TRBJ1-5; D may be TRBD1 (6 bases). The CDR3 sequence is 15 residues long. V lost 4 bases and J lost 0, with 10 bases in between. Here the CDR3 reads CASSSGTTSNQPQHF. In DNA, the CDR3 is TGTGCCAGCAGTTCCGGGACAACTAGCAATCAGCCCCAGCATTTT.

Ten or more counts support this clonotype. The chain uses TRBV10-3 and TRBJ2-1; the D is unclear. The germline V and J ends were trimmed by 3 bases and 9 bases, with 15 bases remaining between them. In germline, CDR1 is ENHRY, CDR2 SYGVKD. The CDR3 consists of 14 residues. CDR3 loop: CAISDLTHWAEQFF. The CDR3 DNA reads as TGTGCCATCAGTGATCTCACCCACTGGGCTGAGCAGTTCTTC.

This clonotype was counted only a few times. The rearrangement joins TRBV2 to TRBJ1-2; D gene unclear. CDR1 SNHLY and CDR2 FYNNEI come from the germline V gene. This CDR3 is built from 12 residues. V was shortened by 4 bases and J by 2 bases, with 5 bases between the two germline ends. CDR3 nucleotides: TGTGCCAGCAGTGGTGAGAACTATGGCTACACCTTC. It is translated as CASSGENYGYTF.

This clonotype has ten or more counts. The CDR3 nucleotides are TGCAGTGCTTCCGGACTAGCGACAGATACGCAGTATTTT. As protein: CSASGLATDTQYF. The V call is TRBV20-1, the J call TRBJ2-3; 9 bases line up with TRBD2. Trimming at V came to 5 bases and at J to 3 bases, leaving 3 bases not matched to a gene. This CDR3 has 13 residues. Germline V gene data show CDR1 as DFQATT and CDR2 as SNEGSKA (reference sequence).

Ten or more counts support this clonotype. The chain couples TRBV7-2 to TRBJ1-1, with TRBD1 matching 7 bases. The V gene's germline CDR1 is SGHTA and CDR2 FQGNSA. With 4 bases clipped from V and 3 bases from J, the junction kept 2 bases outside the gene matches. The CDR3 totals 13 residues. In DNA form, the CDR3 reads TGTGCCAGCAGCTCCCAGGGGGACACTGAAGCTTTCTTT. Translating it yields CASSSQGDTEAFF. Full variable domain (missing parts from reference TRBV7-2 and TRBJ1-1): GAGVSQSPSNKVTEKGKDVELRCDPISGHTALYWYRQSLGQGLEFLIYFQGNSAPDKSGLPSDRFSAERTGGSVSTLTIQRTQQEDSAVYLCASSSQGDTEAFFGQGTRLTVV.

This clonotype was counted at least ten times. V usage is TRBV21-1 and J usage is TRBJ2-7; no DNA check was done on the table's D call, TRBD1. TRBV21-1 is a known pseudogene. This CDR3 has 14 residues. CDR3 DNA sequence: TGTGCCAGCAGCAAAACCAGGGTAGTCGGCGAGCAGTACTTC. It yields the protein CASSKTRVVGEQYF.

This clonotype was recorded at least ten times. The chain combines TRBV5-1 with TRBJ1-2; a possible D gene is TRBD1 (6 bases). The germline CDR1 and CDR2 sequences are SGHRS and YFSETQ. The V gene lost 0 bases and the J gene lost 6 bases, with 12 bases spanning the gap. This CDR3 is built from 14 residues. In nucleotides, the CDR3 is TGCGCCAGCAGCTTGGAACCGGGGGCAGATGGCTACACCTTC. This codes for CASSLEPGADGYTF.

This clonotype was counted many times. This chain connects TRBV20-1 to TRBJ1-1; no reliable D call. Germline CDR1 and CDR2: DFQATT and SNEGSKA (reference sequence). The length of the CDR3 is 12 residues. The V gene lost 6 bases and the J gene lost 1 base, with 9 bases spanning the gap. The CDR3, as DNA: TGCAGTGCAGATCGACAGAACACTGAAGCTTTCTTT. Translated: CSADRQNTEAFF.

In regard to this clonotype: A read error may explain this, as a much larger clone is one base away. The V and J genes are TRBV9 and TRBJ2-3; no clear D gene. The CDR3 is made up of 16 amino acids. V gave up 0 bases and J gave up 4 bases, with 15 bases separating them. Germline assignment: CDR1 SGDLS and CDR2 YYNGEE. The CDR3 DNA reads TGTGCCAGCAGCGTAGTTGGGTGGGGTATCCCAGATACGCAGTATTTT. The encoded protein is CASSVVGWGIPDTQYF.

The table lists this clonotype with many counts. The chain recombines TRBV4-1 with TRBJ2-7, with D possibly TRBD2 on 6 matching bases. CDR1 is MGHRA and CDR2 is YSYEKL in the germline V gene. The CDR3 runs 14 residues. The V end was cut by 0 bases, the J end by 6 bases, with 12 bases between. CDR3 sequence (DNA): TGCGCCAGCAGCCAAGAGCCTAGCGCCGCCGAGCAGTACTTC. This encodes CASSQEPSAAEQYF.

This clonotype was recorded at least ten times. J is TRBJ1-2 and V is TRBV20-1; no clear D. The germline V gene encodes CDR1 DFQATT and CDR2 SNEGSKA (reference sequence). Trimming cost V 1 base and J 4 bases, with 16 bases left between them. The CDR3 is 15 residues long. This chain's CDR3 is CSARGFGVSGYGYTF. CDR3 coding DNA: TGCAGTGCTAGAGGATTCGGGGTTTCCGGCTATGGCTACACCTTC.

The sample holds many counts of this clonotype. The chain joins TRBV5-5 to TRBJ2-4; a weak D match, TRBD2 (6 bases). V was trimmed by 2 bases and J by 5 bases, leaving 14 bases between them. CDR3 length equals 15 residues. Germline assignment: CDR1 SGHKS and CDR2 YYEKEE (reference sequence). DNA for the CDR3: TGTGCCAGCAGCTTTTCTGTGGTAGCGGAAAACATTCAGTACTTC. It yields the protein CASSFSVVAENIQYF.

The genes are TRBV7-9 and TRBJ2-7; 7 positions agree with TRBD1. Germline CDR1 reads SEHNR; CDR2 reads FQNEAQ (reference sequence). The CDR3 is 17 residues long. V trimming: 5 bases; J trimming: 6 bases; junction bases outside the gene matches: 19. For the CDR3, the DNA is TGTGCCAGCAGCCACAGAGCCAAGACAGGGCGTTGGTTCGAGCAGTACTTC. Its translation: CASSHRAKTGRWFEQYF.

In this sample, this clonotype turned up many times. The rearrangement joins TRBV7-2 to TRBJ2-7; weak D call: TRBD2 (5 bases). The CDR3 length is 16 residues. Trimming stripped 5 bases from V and 6 bases from J, with 23 bases between. Germline V gene sequence: CDR1 SGHTA, CDR2 FQGNSA. Here the CDR3 DNA reads TGTGCCAGCAGCCGCTTGGGCAGCGGAGGCCCTCTCGAGCAGTACTTC. As protein: CASSRLGSGGPLEQYF.